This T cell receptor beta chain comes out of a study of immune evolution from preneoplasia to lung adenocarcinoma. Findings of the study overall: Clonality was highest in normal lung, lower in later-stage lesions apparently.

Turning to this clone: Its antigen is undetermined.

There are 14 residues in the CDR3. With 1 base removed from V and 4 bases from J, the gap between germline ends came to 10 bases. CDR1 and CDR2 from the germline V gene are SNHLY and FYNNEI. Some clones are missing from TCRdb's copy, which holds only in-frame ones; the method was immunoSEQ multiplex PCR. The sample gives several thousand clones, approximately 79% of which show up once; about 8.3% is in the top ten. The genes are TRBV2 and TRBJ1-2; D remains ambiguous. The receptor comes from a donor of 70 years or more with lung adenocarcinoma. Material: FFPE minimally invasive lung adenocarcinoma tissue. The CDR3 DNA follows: TGTGCCAGCAGTGAAGACAGACCATTCTATGGCTACACCTTC. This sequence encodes CASSEDRPFYGYTF.